These 8 T cell receptor beta chains were sequenced from one sample in a study of blood T cell repertoires in COVID-19. Produced via immunoSEQ multiplex PCR; TCRdb's table is partial and in-frame only. The sample carries 110,000 or so clones, over 70% recorded once. The sequenced sample was peripheral blood. These receptors were taken from a man aged 50 to 59 with acute or convalescent COVID-19.

The genes are TRBV28 and TRBJ2-7; 7 nucleotides agree with TRBD2. J gave up 5 bases and V 4 bases, and 5 bases lay outside the gene matches. The CDR3 extends over 13 amino acids. CDR1 and CDR2 (germline): MDHEN, SYDVKM. CDR3 nucleotides: TGTGCCAGCAGTTACGGGGGGTTGAACGAGCAGTACTTC. It yields the protein CASSYGGLNEQYF.

The chain joins TRBV28 to TRBJ2-5; TRBD1 matches at 7 bases. The J segment lost 2 bases and the V segment lost 0 bases, leaving 3 bases of the junction unmatched. Germline V CDR1 and CDR2: MDHEN, SYDVKM. The CDR3 sequence is 15 residues long. The CDR3 loop reads CASSLWPGQQETQYF. CDR3 bases: TGTGCCAGCAGTTTATGGCCGGGACAGCAAGAGACCCAGTACTTC.

This sequence joins TRBV5-5 and TRBJ1-3; D is uncertain. Germline CDR1 SGHKS, CDR2 YYEKEE (reference sequence). This CDR3 is 15 amino acids long. The V end was cut by 4 bases, the J end by 4 bases, with 15 bases between. In DNA, the CDR3 is TGTGCCAGCAGCCCAGATCTAGTAATCGGAAACACCATATATTTT. Its translation is CASSPDLVIGNTIYF.

The rearrangement uses TRBV5-1 and TRBJ1-2; D may be TRBD1 (6 bases). The CDR3 covers 14 residues. V lost 6 bases and J lost 6, with 18 bases in between. In germline, CDR1 is SGHRS, CDR2 YFSETQ. The CDR3 DNA reads as TGCGCCAGCAACCTCGCTCCGGGGGGCGATGGCTACACCTTC. Protein product: CASNLAPGGDGYTF.

The chain has TRBV25-1 and TRBJ2-7, with TRBD1 identical over 8 bases. The length of the CDR3 is 16 residues. V lost 4 bases, J lost 5 bases, and 13 bases stayed unmatched. From germline, CDR1 is MGHDK and CDR2 SYGVNS. In DNA, the CDR3 is TGTGCCAGCAGTGCCCCGACCTTGGCAGGGGGCCACGAGCAGTACTTC. This sequence encodes CASSAPTLAGGHEQYF.

The chain couples TRBV5-1 to TRBJ2-3, with TRBD1 matching 8 bases. J gave up 2 bases and V 0 bases, and 5 bases lay outside the gene matches. This CDR3 has 16 amino acids. The germline V gene encodes CDR1 SGHRS and CDR2 YFSETQ. The DNA for the CDR3 is TGCGCCAGCAGCTTGGGACAGGGGCCGGACACAGATACGCAGTATTTT. Its protein product is CASSLGQGPDTDTQYF. Together with reference TRBV5-1 and TRBJ2-3, the CDR3 gives the full variable domain: KAGVTQTPRYLIKTRGQQVTLSCSPISGHRSVSWYQQTPGQGLQFLFEYFSETQRNKGNFPGRFSGRQFSNSRSEMNVSTLELGDSALYLCASSLGQGPDTDTQYFGPGTRLTVL.

About this clone itself: Other nucleotide sequences from this sample produce the same CDR3. The CDR3 loop reads CASSLDGVNQPQHF. The CDR3, as DNA: TGCGCCAGCAGCCTGGACGGAGTAAATCAGCCCCAGCATTTT. The V call is TRBV5-1, the J call TRBJ1-5; D unclear. V shed 4 bases and J shed 4 bases, with 12 bases lying between them. The CDR3 runs to 14 residues. Germline CDR1 and CDR2: SGHRS and YFSETQ.

The chain has TRBV28 and TRBJ1-6; D might be TRBD1 (5 bases). Germline lookup yields CDR1 MDHEN and CDR2 SYDVKM. Trimming left V 8 bases short and J 5 bases short, with 10 bases between. The CDR3 consists of 13 residues. The CDR3 sequence: CASGPGHNSPLHF. CDR3 bases: TGTGCCAGCGGGCCAGGGCATAATTCACCCCTCCACTTT.